This TCR beta chain was sequenced for a study of shared clonotypes between healthy human individuals. Original data processing: There were no quality scores in the junction-only immunoSEQ sequences, so filtering differed. The assay was immunoSEQ multiplex PCR, and TCRdb's table has in-frame clones only and misses some. V, J and clone size are those of that table, while D and trimming were read from the DNA. The sample shows about 480,000 clones, over 60% of them seen only once. The donors were all Caucasian adults (living in Nashville, Tennessee). The sequenced sample consisted of PBMCs. The clonotype was recovered from a woman aged 40 to 50 in good health. Some clones in this sample may be carry-over from other donors' samples.

The CDR3 coding sequence is TGTGCCAGCAGCTGGACAGGGGATGGCTACACCTTC. It translates to CASSWTGDGYTF. The chain is built from TRBV6-5 and TRBJ1-2, with 9 bases lining up with TRBD1. The germline gives CDR1 MNHEY, CDR2 SVGAGI. J lost 6 bases, V lost 6 bases, and 2 bases had no gene match. This CDR3 is 12 amino acids long.